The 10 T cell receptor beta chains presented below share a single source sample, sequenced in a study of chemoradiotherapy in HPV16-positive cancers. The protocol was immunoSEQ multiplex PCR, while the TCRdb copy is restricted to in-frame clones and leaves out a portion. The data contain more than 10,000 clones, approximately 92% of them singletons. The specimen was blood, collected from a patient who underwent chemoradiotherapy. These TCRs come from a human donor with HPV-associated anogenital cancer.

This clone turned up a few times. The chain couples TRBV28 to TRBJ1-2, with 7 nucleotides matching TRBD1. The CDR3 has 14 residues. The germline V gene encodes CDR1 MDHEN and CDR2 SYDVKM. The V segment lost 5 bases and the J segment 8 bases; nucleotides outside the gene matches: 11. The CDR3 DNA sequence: TGTGCCAGCAGTAAAGCGGACAGGTCGAGAGGCTACACCTTC. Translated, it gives CASSKADRSRGYTF.

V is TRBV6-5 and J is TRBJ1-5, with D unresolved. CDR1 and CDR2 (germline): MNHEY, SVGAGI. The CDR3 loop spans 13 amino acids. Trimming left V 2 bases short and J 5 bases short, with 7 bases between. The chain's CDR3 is CASSYLKDQPQHF. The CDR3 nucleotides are TGTGCCAGCAGTTACCTCAAGGATCAGCCCCAGCATTTT.

CDR3 bases: TGTGCCAGCAGCGTAGAGGGTTTCGAGACCCAGTACTTC. Protein product: CASSVEGFETQYF. The rearrangement uses TRBV9 and TRBJ2-5, with D hard to call. Deletions cut 0 bases from V and 5 bases from J, with 8 bases between. The CDR3 has 13 amino acids. Germline V gives CDR1 SGDLS, CDR2 YYNGEE.

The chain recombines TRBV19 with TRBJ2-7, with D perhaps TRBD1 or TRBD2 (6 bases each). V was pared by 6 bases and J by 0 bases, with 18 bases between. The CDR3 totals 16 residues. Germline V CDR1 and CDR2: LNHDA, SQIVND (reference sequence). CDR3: CASSPWGAGSSYEQYF. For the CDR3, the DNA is TGTGCCAGTAGCCCCTGGGGGGCGGGGAGCTCCTACGAGCAGTACTTC.

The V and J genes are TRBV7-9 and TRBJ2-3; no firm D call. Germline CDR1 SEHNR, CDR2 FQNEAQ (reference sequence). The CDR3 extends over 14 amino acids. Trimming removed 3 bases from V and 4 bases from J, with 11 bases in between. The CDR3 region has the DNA TGTGCCAGCAGCTTCGGTACAGTCGCAGATACGCAGTATTTT. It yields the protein CASSFGTVADTQYF.

The CDR3 bases are TGTGCCAGCAGCGTACGGGGGTATGAGCAGTTCTTC. It is translated as CASSVRGYEQFF. The chain recombines TRBV9 with TRBJ2-1, with D possibly being TRBD2 (6 bases). CDR1 and CDR2 from the germline V gene are SGDLS and YYNGEE. V lost 1 base to trimming and J lost 8 bases, with 7 bases between them. The CDR3 runs 12 residues. Based on the CDR3 plus reference TRBV9 and TRBJ2-1, the full variable domain is DSGVTQTPKHLITATGQRVTLRCSPRSGDLSVYWYQQSLDQGLQFLIQYYNGEERAKGNILERFSAQQFPDLHSELNLSSLELGDSALYFCASSVRGYEQFFGPGTRLTVL.

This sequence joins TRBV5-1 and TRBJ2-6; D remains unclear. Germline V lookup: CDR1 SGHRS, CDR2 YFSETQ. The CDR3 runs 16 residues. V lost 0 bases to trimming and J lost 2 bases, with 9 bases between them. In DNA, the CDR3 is TGCGCCAGCAGCTTGGCTAAGGTAACTGGGGCCAACGTCCTGACTTTC. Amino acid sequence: CASSLAKVTGANVLTF.

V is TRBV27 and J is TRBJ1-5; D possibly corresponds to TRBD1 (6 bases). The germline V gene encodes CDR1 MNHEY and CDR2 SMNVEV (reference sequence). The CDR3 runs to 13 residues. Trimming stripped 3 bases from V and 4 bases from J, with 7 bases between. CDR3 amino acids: CASSFQGNQPQHF. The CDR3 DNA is TGTGCCAGCAGTTTCCAGGGGAATCAGCCCCAGCATTTT.

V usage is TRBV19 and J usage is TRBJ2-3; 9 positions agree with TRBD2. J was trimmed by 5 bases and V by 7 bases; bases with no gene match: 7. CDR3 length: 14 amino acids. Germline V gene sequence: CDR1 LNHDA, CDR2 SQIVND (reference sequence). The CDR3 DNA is TGTGCCAGTAAACCTAGCGGGGCGGTAGATACGCAGTATTTT. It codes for CASKPSGAVDTQYF. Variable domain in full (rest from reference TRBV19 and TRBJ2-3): DGGITQSPKYLFRKEGQNVTLSCEQNLNHDAMYWYRQDPGQGLRLIYYSQIVNDFQKGDIAEGYSVSREKKESFPLTVTSAQKNPTAFYLCASKPSGAVDTQYFGPGTRLTVL.

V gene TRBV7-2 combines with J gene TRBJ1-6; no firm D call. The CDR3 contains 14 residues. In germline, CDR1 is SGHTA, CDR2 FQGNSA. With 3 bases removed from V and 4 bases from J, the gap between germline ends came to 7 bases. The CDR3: CASSLVGYNSPLHF. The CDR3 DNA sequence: TGTGCCAGCAGCTTGGTGGGGTATAATTCACCCCTCCACTTT.